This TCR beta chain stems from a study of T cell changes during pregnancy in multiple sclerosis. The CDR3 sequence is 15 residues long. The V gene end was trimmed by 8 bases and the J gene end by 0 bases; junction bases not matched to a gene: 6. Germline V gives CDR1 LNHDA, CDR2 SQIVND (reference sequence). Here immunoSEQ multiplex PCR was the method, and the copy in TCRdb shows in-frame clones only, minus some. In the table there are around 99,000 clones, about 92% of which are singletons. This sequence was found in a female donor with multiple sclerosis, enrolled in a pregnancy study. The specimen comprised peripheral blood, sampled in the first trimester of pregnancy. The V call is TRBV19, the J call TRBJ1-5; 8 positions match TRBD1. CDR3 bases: TGTGCCAGTCGCGGACAGGGAGTTAGCAATCAGCCCCAGCATTTT. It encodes CASRGQGVSNQPQHF.